The 27 T cell receptor beta chains in this list originate from one sample, sequenced in a study of shared clonotypes between healthy human individuals (dated by TCRdb to about 2020). Receptor libraries were prepared by the immunoSEQ multiplex PCR assay. The clones in this table, taken by TCRdb from immuneACCESS, are in-frame only. Not every clone is retained; where verified, under half of the shortfall comes from an unresolved V gene, and the cause of the rest is unknown. A total of a few hundred thousand clones appear in this sample, nearly 97% of them only once. Roughly 0.1% of the sample lies in the top ten. CD8 naive samples were obtained by positive selection for CCR7 among CD45RO-negative cells, yielding a CD45RA+CCR7+ population from which TemRA cells were excluded. The sequencing sample was made of naive CD8+ T cells sorted from blood. This specimen's cell subset or site label, interpreted: CD45RA+CCR7+. The receptors were sampled from a woman in her twenties or thirties in good health.

The chain couples TRBV27 to TRBJ2-2; no reliable D call. CDR1 MNHEY and CDR2 SMNVEV come from the germline V gene (reference sequence). The CDR3 sequence is 12 residues long. V lost 2 bases, J lost 4 bases, and 2 bases lay in between. The CDR3 here is CASSLTTGELFF. For the CDR3, the DNA is TGTGCCAGCAGTTTAACCACCGGGGAGCTGTTTTTT.

This clone is a singleton in its sample. J is TRBJ2-5 and V is TRBV27, with D possibly TRBD2 on 5 matching bases. Near its end, the DNA agrees better with TRBJ2-7, so the J call may be wrong. The CDR3 loop spans 14 amino acids. Germline V gene lookup returns CDR1 MNHEY and CDR2 SMNVEV (reference sequence). Here the CDR3 DNA reads TGTGCCAGCAGTCTCACTGACTACTCCTACGAGCAGTACTTC. Protein: CASSLTDYSYEQYF.

The rearrangement joins TRBV28 to TRBJ1-1, with D possibly matching TRBD1 (6 bases). Germline-derived CDR1 and CDR2 are MDHEN and SYDVKM. CDR3 length: 15 amino acids. V was shortened by 5 bases and J by 3 bases, with 16 bases between the two germline ends. The CDR3 nucleotides are TGTGCCAGCAGTCCGCTACAGGGACTAGACACTGAAGCTTTCTTT. This sequence encodes CASSPLQGLDTEAFF.

V and J are TRBV5-6 and TRBJ2-1; the match to TRBD2 covers 8 bases. In germline, CDR1 is SGHDT, CDR2 YYEEEE. The CDR3 contains 14 residues. V shed 4 bases, J shed 3 bases, and the junction held 3 bases outside the gene matches. In nucleotides, the CDR3 is TGTGCCAGCAGCCCCGGGACTAGCTACAATGAGCAGTTCTTC. It is translated as CASSPGTSYNEQFF.

The chain couples TRBV28 to TRBJ2-7, with 8 bases identical to TRBD1. Per germline, CDR1 MDHEN and CDR2 SYDVKM. Trimming removed 3 bases from V and 4 bases from J; junction bases left unmatched: 5. The CDR3 has 14 amino acids. The DNA for the CDR3 is TGTGCCAGCAGTTTTAGGGACAGGCGATACGAGCAGTACTTC. Translation gives CASSFRDRRYEQYF.

This clone was counted once. This chain links TRBV2 with TRBJ2-1; D perhaps matches TRBD2 (6 bases). CDR1 is SNHLY, CDR2 FYNNEI, per germline. The CDR3 is 11 residues long. The ends were cut back, 11 bases at V and 7 bases at J, with 12 bases in the middle. CDR3 DNA sequence: TGTGCCGAGGGGACTTTTAATGAGCAGTTCTTC. Its protein product is CAEGTFNEQFF. Full variable domain (missing parts from reference TRBV2 and TRBJ2-1): EPEVTQTPSHQVTQMGQEVILRCVPISNHLYFYWYRQILGQKVEFLVSFYNNEISEKSEIFDDQFSVERPDGSNFTLKIRSTKLEDSAMYFCAEGTFNEQFFGPGTRLTVL.

This chain joins TRBV14 and TRBJ1-2, with no clear D. The ends were cut back, 4 bases at V and 4 bases at J, with 16 bases in the middle. The CDR3 has 15 amino acids. Germline CDR1 is SGHDN and CDR2 is FVKESK. The CDR3 loop reads CASSLQSGKTYGYTF. The CDR3 region has the DNA TGTGCCAGCAGCCTCCAATCTGGAAAGACCTATGGCTACACCTTC.

J is TRBJ2-4 and V is TRBV28; 7 bases are a match to TRBD1. This CDR3 has 14 amino acids. Trimming cost V 2 bases and J 8 bases; bases outside gene matches: 6. From germline, CDR1 is MDHEN and CDR2 SYDVKM. The CDR3 loop reads CASSLPGQTDIQYF. CDR3 in DNA: TGTGCCAGCAGTTTACCGGGACAGACGGACATTCAGTACTTC.

V usage is TRBV5-4 and J usage is TRBJ2-3, with TRBD2 matching 12 bases. The CDR3 length is 17 residues. The V gene end was trimmed by 0 bases and the J gene end by 0 bases; junction bases not matched to a gene: 2. The V gene's germline CDR1 is SGHNT and CDR2 YYREEE (reference sequence). The DNA for the CDR3 is TGTGCCAGCAGCTTGGATGGGACTAGCGGGAGCACAGATACGCAGTATTTT. It specifies CASSLDGTSGSTDTQYF.

The CDR3 coding sequence is TGTGCCAGCAGTGAGGGTGCCCGGGGAGGCGGGGAGCTGTTTTTT. Translated, it gives CASSEGARGGGELFF. The chain has TRBV6-1 and TRBJ2-2, with a weak D call TRBD2 (6 bases). The V end was cut by 3 bases, the J end by 7 bases, with 15 bases between. CDR3 length: 15 residues. Germline V lookup: CDR1 MNHNS, CDR2 SASEGT.

Concerning this clone: Germline is not matched at one junction end, which may reflect a read error. This chain connects TRBV7-9 to TRBJ2-7; weak D call: TRBD1 (5 bases). This CDR3 region has 16 residues. CDR1 and CDR2 (germline): SEHNR, FQNEAQ (reference sequence). The CDR3 coding sequence is TGTGCCAGCAGCCCGCCTTTTCTAACAGGAACCTACGTGCAGTACTTC. Protein sequence: CASSPPFLTGTYVQYF.

This clone was seen once. V usage is TRBV27 and J usage is TRBJ1-5, with unresolved D. CDR1 MNHEY and CDR2 SMNVEV come from the germline V gene (reference sequence). The ends were cut back, 5 bases at V and 4 bases at J, with 18 bases in the middle. CDR3 length: 16 residues. The CDR3 bases are TGTGCCAGCAGTCCTCTTAGCGGGGTCGGGAATCAGCCCCAGCATTTT. Its translation is CASSPLSGVGNQPQHF.

This chain links TRBV10-3 with TRBJ2-7, with TRBD2 matching 8 bases. Germline CDR1 and CDR2: ENHRY and SYGVKD. Germline trimming cut 0 bases from V and 7 bases from J; bases unmatched to any gene: 5. The CDR3 length is 14 residues. The CDR3 loop reads CAISESLAGWEQYF. CDR3 DNA sequence: TGTGCCATCAGTGAGTCCTTAGCGGGATGGGAGCAGTACTTC.

The J gene is TRBJ2-5, the V gene TRBV27; D ambiguous. V gave up 8 bases and J gave up 2 bases, with 12 bases separating them. Germline CDR1 MNHEY, CDR2 SMNVEV (reference sequence). This CDR3 contains 13 residues. The CDR3 reads CASGLRGQETQYF. CDR3 DNA sequence: TGTGCCAGCGGTCTTAGAGGACAAGAGACCCAGTACTTC.

The chain couples TRBV27 to TRBJ2-7, with D perhaps TRBD2 (5 bases). Germline CDR1 MNHEY, CDR2 SMNVEV (reference sequence). Trimming took 5 bases from V and 3 from J, leaving 17 bases between them. The CDR3 totals 15 residues. For the CDR3, the DNA is TGTGCCAGCAGTACACAAGCGGATAGGAACTACGAGCAGTACTTC. The encoded protein is CASSTQADRNYEQYF.

The V and J genes are TRBV19 and TRBJ2-1; 10 bases line up with TRBD2. Germline CDR1 LNHDA, CDR2 SQIVND (reference sequence). The CDR3 spans 15 residues. V lost 7 bases to trimming and J lost 1 base; unmatched junction nucleotides: 4. DNA of the CDR3: TGTGCCAGTACCGGACTAGCGGATTCCTACAATGAGCAGTTCTTC. Translated: CASTGLADSYNEQFF.

The chain uses TRBV5-6 and TRBJ2-2, with a tentative D call TRBD2 (6 bases). Germline CDR1 SGHDT, CDR2 YYEEEE. With 7 bases removed from V and 0 bases from J, the gap between germline ends came to 13 bases. The CDR3 runs 15 residues. In nucleotides, the CDR3 is TGTGCCAGCCTATCCGGGAGCACGAACACCGGGGAGCTGTTTTTT. It encodes CASLSGSTNTGELFF.

V is TRBV5-6 and J is TRBJ2-4; 9 bases match TRBD2. CDR3 length: 15 residues. Germline CDR1 and CDR2: SGHDT and YYEEEE. The V segment lost 0 bases and the J segment 7 bases; nucleotides outside the gene matches: 5. The CDR3 sequence is CASSLEGTSRNIQYF. In DNA, the CDR3 is TGTGCCAGCAGCTTGGAGGGGACTAGCCGGAACATTCAGTACTTC.

The chain combines TRBV13 with TRBJ2-1, with TRBD2 matching 8 bases. The CDR3 extends over 16 amino acids. Per germline, CDR1 PRHDT and CDR2 FYEKMQ (reference sequence). The trim removed 1 base at V and 5 bases at J, leaving 7 bases unmatched. The CDR3 spells CASSLVKTSVDNEQFF. The CDR3 DNA reads TGTGCCAGCAGCTTAGTTAAGACTAGCGTCGACAATGAGCAGTTCTTC.

This clone came up once. Other DNA sequences in the sample encode the same CDR3. The gene calls are TRBV11-2 and TRBJ2-7, with 14 positions matching TRBD2. The CDR3 runs to 15 residues. Germline CDR1 is SGHAT and CDR2 is FQNNGV. V lost 5 bases to trimming and J lost 4 bases; unmatched junction nucleotides: 4. The CDR3 DNA follows: TGTGCCAGCAGCGGGACTAGCGGGAGAGTATACGAGCAGTACTTC. This gives the protein CASSGTSGRVYEQYF.

This clone occurred once. V gene TRBV11-2 combines with J gene TRBJ2-7, with D unclear. The CDR3 contains 15 residues. Germline loops: CDR1 SGHAT, CDR2 FQNNGV. Trimming left V 6 bases short and J 6 bases short, with 21 bases between. CDR3 loop: CASSYTTLRGFEQYF. The DNA for the CDR3 is TGTGCCAGCAGTTATACAACTCTACGAGGCTTCGAGCAGTACTTC.

This clone has just one count. V usage is TRBV15 and J usage is TRBJ2-7; no definite D call. CDR1 is LNHNV, CDR2 YYDKDF, per germline (reference sequence). Trimming cost V 5 bases and J 3 bases, with 11 bases left between them. This CDR3 spans 13 amino acids. CDR3 sequence reads: CATSLRPSYEQYF. The CDR3 coding sequence is TGTGCCACCAGCCTTCGACCCAGCTACGAGCAGTACTTC.

The rearrangement links TRBV7-9 to TRBJ1-2; the match to TRBD1 covers 10 bases. This CDR3 contains 15 residues. V lost 4 bases, J lost 3 bases, and 5 bases stayed unmatched. Germline CDR1 and CDR2: SEHNR and FQNEAQ (reference sequence). CDR3 in amino acids: CASSSGQGLYYGYTF. DNA of the CDR3: TGTGCCAGCAGCTCGGGACAGGGGCTGTACTATGGCTACACCTTC.

The CDR3 DNA is TGTGCCAGCAGCTTCCTGCGGGAGGGTAGCACAGATACGCAGTATTTT. Residues: CASSFLREGSTDTQYF. This chain connects TRBV5-4 to TRBJ2-3; TRBD2 matches at 9 bases. The germline V gene encodes CDR1 SGHNT and CDR2 YYREEE (reference sequence). This CDR3 has 16 residues. Germline trimming cut 2 bases from V and 0 bases from J; bases unmatched to any gene: 4. Together with reference TRBV5-4 and TRBJ2-3, the CDR3 gives the full variable domain: ETGVTQSPTHLIKTRGQQVTLRCSSQSGHNTVSWYQQALGQGPQFIFQYYREEENGRGNFPPRFSGLQFPNYSSELNVNALELDDSALYLCASSFLREGSTDTQYFGPGTRLTVL.

The gene calls are TRBV7-9 and TRBJ1-3, with D possibly TRBD1 on 5 matching bases. Germline V gene sequence: CDR1 SEHNR, CDR2 FQNEAQ (reference sequence). The CDR3 loop spans 17 amino acids. V was pared by 0 bases and J by 3 bases, with 15 bases between. The CDR3 region is CASSLAGSGGFGNTIYF. Written as DNA, the CDR3 is TGTGCCAGCAGCTTAGCTGGCTCGGGGGGGTTTGGAAACACCATATATTTT.

J is TRBJ2-2 and V is TRBV7-9; D is undetermined. Germline V lookup: CDR1 SEHNR, CDR2 FQNEAQ (reference sequence). CDR3 size: 16 residues. With 4 bases removed from V and 7 bases from J, the gap between germline ends came to 19 bases. In nucleotides, the CDR3 is TGTGCCAGCAGCTATGACGCCGGGTCTGTTGGCGGGGAGCTGTTTTTT. This sequence encodes CASSYDAGSVGGELFF.

This chain joins TRBV14 and TRBJ1-2; D is unresolved. Germline V gene lookup returns CDR1 SGHDN and CDR2 FVKESK. Trimming removed 4 bases at V and 8 bases at J, with 8 bases between. CDR3 length: 11 amino acids. The CDR3 bases are TGTGCCAGCAGCCGATTAGAGGGCTACACCTTC. Protein product: CASSRLEGYTF.